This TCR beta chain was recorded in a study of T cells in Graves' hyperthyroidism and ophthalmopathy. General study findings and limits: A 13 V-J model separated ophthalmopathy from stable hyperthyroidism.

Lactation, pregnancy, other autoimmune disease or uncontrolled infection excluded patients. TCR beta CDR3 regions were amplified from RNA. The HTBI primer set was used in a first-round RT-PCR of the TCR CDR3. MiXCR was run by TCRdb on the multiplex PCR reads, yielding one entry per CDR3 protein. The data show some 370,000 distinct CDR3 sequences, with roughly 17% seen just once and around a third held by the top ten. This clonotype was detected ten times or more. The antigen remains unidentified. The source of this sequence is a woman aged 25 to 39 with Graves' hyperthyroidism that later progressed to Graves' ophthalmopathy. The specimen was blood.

The CDR3 DNA reads as TGTGCCAGCAGTCGCTCGGGACTAGCGGTCTACAATGAGCAGTTCTTC. It specifies CASSRSGLAVYNEQFF. The chain employs TRBV27 and TRBJ2-1, with 11 bases aligning to TRBD2. CDR1 and CDR2 (germline): MNHEY, SMNVEV (reference sequence). J was trimmed by 3 bases and V by 5 bases; bases with no gene match: 6. The CDR3 is 16 residues long.